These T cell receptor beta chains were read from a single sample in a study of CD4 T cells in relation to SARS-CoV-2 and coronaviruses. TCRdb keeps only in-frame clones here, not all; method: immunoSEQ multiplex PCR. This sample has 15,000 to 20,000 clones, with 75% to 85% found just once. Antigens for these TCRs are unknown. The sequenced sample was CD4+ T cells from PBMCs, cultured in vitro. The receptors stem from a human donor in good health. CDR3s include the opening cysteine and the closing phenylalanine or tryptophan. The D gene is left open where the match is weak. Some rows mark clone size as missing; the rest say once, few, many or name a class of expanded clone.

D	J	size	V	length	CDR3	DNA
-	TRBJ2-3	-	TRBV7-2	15	CASGLTGLSTDTQYF	TGTGCCAGCGGGCTAACGGGACTGAGCACAGATACGCAGTATTTT
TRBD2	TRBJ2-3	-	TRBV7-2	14	CASSLGLATDTQYF	TGTGCCAGCAGTTTGGGACTAGCGACAGATACGCAGTATTTT
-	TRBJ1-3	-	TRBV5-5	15	CASSHFSAGGNTIYF	TGTGCCAGCAGTCATTTTTCGGCAGGGGGAAACACCATATATTTT
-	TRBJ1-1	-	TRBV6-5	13	CASSTGALLEAFF	TGTGCCAGCAGTACGGGAGCTCTCCTTGAAGCTTTCTTT
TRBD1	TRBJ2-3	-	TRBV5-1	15	CASLSDRVSTDTQYF	TGCGCCAGCCTCTCCGACAGGGTTAGCACAGATACGCAGTATTTT
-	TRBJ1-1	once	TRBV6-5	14	CASSYSGVDTEAFF	TGTGCCAGCAGTTACTCAGGGGTGGACACTGAAGCTTTCTTT
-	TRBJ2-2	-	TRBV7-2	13	CASSPLGVRELFF	TGTGCCAGCAGCCCTCTGGGGGTCAGGGAGCTGTTTTTT
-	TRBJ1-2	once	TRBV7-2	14	CASSHPDPNYGYTF	TGTGCCAGCAGCCACCCAGACCCGAACTATGGCTACACCTTC
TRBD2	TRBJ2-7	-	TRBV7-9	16	CASSVLAGTSSYEQYF	TGTGCCAGCAGCGTCCTGGCCGGGACTAGCTCCTACGAGCAGTACTTC
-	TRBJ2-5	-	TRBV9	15	CASSSSPQGGGTQYF	TGTGCCAGCAGCTCCTCCCCGCAGGGTGGAGGGACCCAGTACTTC
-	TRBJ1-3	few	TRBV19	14	CASRGQNSGNTIYF	TGTGCCAGTAGAGGACAGAACTCTGGAAACACCATATATTTT
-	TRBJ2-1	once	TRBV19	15	CASSIVGGTNNEQFF	TGTGCCAGTAGTATAGTAGGGGGGACGAACAATGAGCAGTTCTTC
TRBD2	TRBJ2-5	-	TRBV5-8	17	CASSLDLSGGVGETQYF	TGTGCCAGCAGCTTGGATCTATCGGGGGGAGTGGGGGAGACCCAGTACTTC
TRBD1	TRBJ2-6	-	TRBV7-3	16	CASSSGQNSGANVLTF	TGTGCCAGCAGCTCGGGACAGAACTCTGGGGCCAACGTCCTGACTTTC
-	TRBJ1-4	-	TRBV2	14	CASSLQGQKEKLFF	TGTGCCAGCAGTCTTCAAGGACAGAAGGAAAAACTGTTTTTT
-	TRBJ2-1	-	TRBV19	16	CASSHRVGWANNEQFF	TGTGCCAGTAGCCATAGGGTAGGTTGGGCCAACAATGAGCAGTTCTTC
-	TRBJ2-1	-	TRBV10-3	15	CAISESTLRGGEQFF	TGTGCCATCAGTGAGTCGACATTACGAGGGGGTGAGCAGTTCTTC
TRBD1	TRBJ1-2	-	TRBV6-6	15	CASSTRDRANYGYTF	TGTGCCAGCAGTACACGGGACAGGGCTAACTATGGCTACACCTTC
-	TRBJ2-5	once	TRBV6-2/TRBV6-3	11	CASSTQETQYF	TGTGCCAGCAGTACCCAGGAGACCCAGTACTTC
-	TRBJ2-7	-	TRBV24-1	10	CATSFYEQYF	TGTGCCACCAGCTTCTACGAGCAGTACTTC
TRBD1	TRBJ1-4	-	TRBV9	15	CASSGRTGWGEKLFF	TGTGCCAGCAGCGGCCGGACAGGGTGGGGTGAAAAACTGTTTTTT
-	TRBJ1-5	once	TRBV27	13	CASRMTGGQPQHF	TGTGCCAGCAGGATGACAGGCGGTCAGCCCCAGCATTTT
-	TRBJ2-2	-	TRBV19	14	CASRAIQDTGELFF	TGTGCCAGTAGAGCAATACAGGACACCGGGGAGCTGTTTTTT
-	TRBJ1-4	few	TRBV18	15	CASSAIGATNEKLFF	TGTGCCAGCTCGGCCATCGGTGCAACTAATGAAAAACTGTTTTTT
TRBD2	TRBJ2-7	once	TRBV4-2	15	CASSRAEREWLGQYF	TGTGCCAGCAGCCGGGCAGAGCGGGAGTGGTTAGGGCAGTACTTC
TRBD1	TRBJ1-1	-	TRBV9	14	CASSRTGKDTEAFF	TGTGCCAGCAGCAGGACAGGGAAAGACACTGAAGCTTTCTTT
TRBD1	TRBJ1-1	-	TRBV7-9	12	CASSLTGREAFF	TGTGCCAGCAGCCTGACAGGGAGGGAAGCTTTCTTT
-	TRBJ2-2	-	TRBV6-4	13	CASKGPGTGELFF	TGTGCCAGCAAGGGTCCGGGGACCGGGGAGCTGTTTTTT
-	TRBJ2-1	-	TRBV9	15	CASSVGRAPYNEQFF	TGTGCCAGCAGCGTAGGAAGGGCGCCCTACAATGAGCAGTTCTTC
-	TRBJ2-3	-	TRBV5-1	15	CASSLEDHGTDTQYF	TGCGCCAGCAGCTTGGAAGATCATGGCACAGATACGCAGTATTTT
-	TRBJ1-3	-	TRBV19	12	CASRFSGNTIYF	TGTGCCAGTAGATTCTCTGGAAACACCATATATTTT
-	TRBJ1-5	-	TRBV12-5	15	CASGLVPGSDQPQHF	TGTGCTAGTGGTTTGGTTCCCGGGTCCGATCAGCCCCAGCATTTT
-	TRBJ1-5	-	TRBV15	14	CATSAVRLDQPQHF	TGTGCCACCAGCGCCGTTCGGCTCGATCAGCCCCAGCATTTT
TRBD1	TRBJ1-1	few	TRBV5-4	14	CASSPRQGNTEAFF	TGTGCCAGCAGCCCCCGACAGGGTAACACTGAAGCTTTCTTT
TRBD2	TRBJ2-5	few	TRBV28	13	CASSLFAGGTQYF	TGTGCCAGCAGTTTATTTGCGGGAGGAACCCAGTACTTC
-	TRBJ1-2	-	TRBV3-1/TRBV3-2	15	CASSQVGTAGYGYTF	TGTGCCAGCAGCCAAGTGGGTACCGCGGGCTATGGCTACACCTTC
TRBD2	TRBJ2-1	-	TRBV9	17	CASSHSGRAYRDNEQFF	TGTGCCAGCAGCCATAGCGGGAGGGCCTATAGGGACAATGAGCAGTTCTTC
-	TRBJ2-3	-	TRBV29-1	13	CSVGGLGTDTQYF	TGCAGCGTTGGAGGCCTGGGCACAGATACGCAGTATTTT
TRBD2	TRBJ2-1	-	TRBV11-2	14	CASSSGLAGYEQFF	TGTGCCAGCAGCTCCGGACTAGCGGGATATGAGCAGTTCTTC
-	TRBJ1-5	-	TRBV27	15	CASSLSWLGNQPQHF	TGTGCCAGCAGTTTATCTTGGCTGGGCAATCAGCCCCAGCATTTT
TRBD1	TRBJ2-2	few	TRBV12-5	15	CASGYQGADTGELFF	TGTGCTAGTGGTTATCAGGGGGCGGACACCGGGGAGCTGTTTTTT
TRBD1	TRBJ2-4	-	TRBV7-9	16	CASSLVRGTGGNIQYF	TGTGCCAGCAGCTTAGTTCGCGGGACAGGGGGAAACATTCAGTACTTC
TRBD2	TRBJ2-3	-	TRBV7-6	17	CASSRLAGGPGTDTQYF	TGTGCCAGCAGCAGACTAGCGGGGGGGCCTGGGACAGATACGCAGTATTTT
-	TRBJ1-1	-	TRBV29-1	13	CSVEAGENTEAFF	TGCAGCGTTGAGGCAGGGGAGAACACTGAAGCTTTCTTT
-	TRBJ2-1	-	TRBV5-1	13	CASSLELDNEQFF	TGCGCCAGCAGCTTGGAACTGGACAATGAGCAGTTCTTC
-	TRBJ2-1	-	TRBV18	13	CASSLHESSEQFF	TGTGCCAGCTCACTACACGAGAGTAGTGAGCAGTTCTTC
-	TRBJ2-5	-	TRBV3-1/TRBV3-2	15	CASSPDTLRKETQYF	TGTGCCAGCAGCCCTGACACCCTCCGAAAGGAGACCCAGTACTTC
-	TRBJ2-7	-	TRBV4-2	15	CASSQDQDIIYEQYF	TGTGCCAGCAGCCAAGATCAGGACATTATCTACGAGCAGTACTTC
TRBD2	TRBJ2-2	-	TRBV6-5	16	CASSSPGLAETGELFF	TGTGCCAGCAGTTCCCCGGGACTAGCGGAAACCGGGGAGCTGTTTTTT
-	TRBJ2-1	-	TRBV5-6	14	CASSLVGAYNEQFF	TGTGCCAGCAGCTTGGTAGGTGCCTACAATGAGCAGTTCTTC
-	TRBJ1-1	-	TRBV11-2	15	CASSWLGTKNTEAFF	TGTGCCAGCAGCTGGTTGGGGACTAAGAACACTGAAGCTTTCTTT
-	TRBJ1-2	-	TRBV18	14	CASSLDTFNYGYTF	TGTGCCAGCTCACTAGACACCTTTAACTATGGCTACACCTTC